This TCR beta chain was recorded in a study of neurological immune-mediated disorders. This clonotype showed up many times. The antigen is unknown. The starting material, 2 million PBMCs stored at -80 C, gave rise to the unsorted libraries. The germline V gene encodes CDR1 SGHTS and CDR2 YDEGEE. This CDR3 contains 17 residues. Trimming cost V 6 bases and J 2 bases, with 24 bases left between them. Study-wide results and limits: The study found the most TCR clonal expansion in HTLV-1-associated myelopathy and the least in multiple sclerosis, below healthy controls. Across subjects, no CDR3 amino acid sequence appeared in expanded clones of more than one subject, a finding that suggested private repertoires in all groups.

Synthesis of cDNA was performed by 5'RACE using 10-nucleotide random UMIs. TCRdb recomputed calls from the 5' RACE reads with MiXCR, one row per CDR3 protein. The sample carries 65,000 to 85,000 distinct CDR3 sequences, 2.5% to 3.5% recorded once. The rearrangement uses TRBV5-8 and TRBJ2-7; D possibly corresponds to TRBD1 (7 bases). This sequence was found in a woman in her forties or fifties with multiple sclerosis. Source material: PBMCs. The CDR3 DNA follows: TGTGCCAGCAACACTTGGAGGGGGCAGCGGATCACCTACGAGCAGTACTTC. This sequence encodes CASNTWRGQRITYEQYF.